A single sample gave rise to the 22 T cell receptor beta chains below, sequenced in a study of graft-versus-host responses after intestinal transplantation. Using immunoSEQ multiplex PCR, the repertoire was profiled, and TCRdb retains in-frame clones only, with some absent. There are 90,000 to 130,000 clones in the sample; 85% to 95% occur only once, and 0.23% lies in the top ten. The antigens for these receptors are not known. Sequencing used unstimulated CD4+ T cells sorted from spleen or lymph node cells, obtained before transplant. Receptor source: a human donor who was the organ donor for an intestinal transplant.

V usage is TRBV6-5 and J usage is TRBJ1-1, with D hard to call. Germline CDR1 and CDR2: MNHEY and SVGAGI. The CDR3 contains 13 residues. Trimming left V 3 bases short and J 1 base short, with 6 bases between. The CDR3 nucleotides are TGTGCCAGCAGTTATCAGGCGAACACTGAAGCTTTCTTT. Its protein product is CASSYQANTEAFF.

The V call is TRBV2, the J call TRBJ2-7, with D uncertain. V lost 5 bases and J lost 10, with 18 bases in between. Germline CDR1 reads SNHLY; CDR2 reads FYNNEI. This CDR3 has 13 amino acids. CDR3 sequence: CASSRSAEGLQYF. The CDR3 DNA sequence: TGTGCCAGCAGTCGAAGCGCAGAAGGGCTTCAGTACTTC.

V and J are TRBV5-1 and TRBJ1-1; maybe TRBD1 (6 bases). The length of the CDR3 is 14 residues. CDR1 SGHRS and CDR2 YFSETQ come from the germline V gene. V was pared by 0 bases and J by 7 bases, with 13 bases between. The CDR3 DNA sequence: TGCGCCAGCAGCTTGGACCCTAGGGGGTATGAAGCTTTCTTT. Encoded protein: CASSLDPRGYEAFF.

The chain couples TRBV6-6 to TRBJ2-1, with 10 bases matching TRBD2. The germline V gene encodes CDR1 MNHNY and CDR2 SVGAGI (reference sequence). The CDR3 runs 15 residues. The V segment lost 2 bases and the J segment 4 bases; nucleotides outside the gene matches: 2. The CDR3 DNA sequence: TGTGCCAGCAGTTACACTAGCGGGACTTACAATGAGCAGTTCTTC. Amino acid sequence: CASSYTSGTYNEQFF.

Notes on this clone: In the same sample, other DNA sequences code for this CDR3. The rearrangement joins TRBV28 to TRBJ2-7; D possibly corresponds to TRBD1 (6 bases). This CDR3 has 15 amino acids. Per the germline V gene, CDR1 is MDHEN and CDR2 is SYDVKM. V shed 6 bases and J shed 0 bases, with 15 bases lying between them. Here the CDR3 DNA reads TGTGCCAGCAGAAGAGGGGGAGCTAGCTCCTACGAGCAGTACTTC. Protein product: CASRRGGASSYEQYF. The variable domain in full, with the rest retrieved from reference TRBV28 and TRBJ2-7, is DVKVTQSSRYLVKRTGEKVFLECVQDMDHENMFWYRQDPGLGLRLIYFSYDVKMKEKGDIPEGYSVSREKKERFSLILESASTNQTSMYLCASRRGGASSYEQYFGPGTRLTVT.

This chain uses TRBV19 with TRBJ2-5, with TRBD1 matching 9 bases. CDR1 is LNHDA and CDR2 is SQIVND in the germline V gene (reference sequence). The CDR3 totals 13 residues. V lost 6 bases, J lost 3 bases, and 2 bases stayed unmatched. Here the CDR3 reads CASSWDREETQYF. CDR3 in DNA: TGTGCCAGTAGCTGGGACAGGGAAGAGACCCAGTACTTC.

This rearrangement joins TRBV10-3 to TRBJ2-5; no reliable D call. CDR1 is ENHRY, CDR2 SYGVKD, per germline. V lost 4 bases and J 5 bases, leaving 11 bases between the germline ends. The CDR3 has 13 residues. The CDR3 loop is CAISGSRSETQYF. In DNA, the CDR3 is TGTGCCATCAGTGGTTCGCGTTCGGAGACCCAGTACTTC.

The chain links TRBV27 to TRBJ2-6; D is ambiguous. Per the germline V gene, CDR1 is MNHEY and CDR2 is SMNVEV (reference sequence). The CDR3 consists of 15 residues. Trimming stripped 9 bases from V and 0 bases from J, with 12 bases between. In DNA form, the CDR3 reads TGTGCCAGTACCAGAATTAGCTCTGGGGCCAACGTCCTGACTTTC. Translating it yields CASTRISSGANVLTF.

The gene calls are TRBV11-2 and TRBJ1-3; D unresolved. The germline V gene encodes CDR1 SGHAT and CDR2 FQNNGV. This CDR3 contains 13 residues. V lost 3 bases and J 0 bases, leaving 3 bases between the germline ends. CDR3 coding DNA: TGTGCCAGCAGCTTCCGCTCTGGAAACACCATATATTTT. This encodes CASSFRSGNTIYF.

The V gene is TRBV5-4, the J gene TRBJ2-1; the match to TRBD2 covers 10 bases. The CDR3 runs to 15 residues. With V trimmed by 3 bases and J by 3 bases, 3 bases remained unmatched. Germline-derived CDR1 and CDR2 are SGHNT and YYREEE (reference sequence). The CDR3 sequence: CASSWGTSVYNEQFF. The CDR3 DNA reads TGTGCCAGCAGCTGGGGGACTAGCGTCTACAATGAGCAGTTCTTC.

The chain uses TRBV2 and TRBJ1-4; TRBD1 is a possible D gene (6 bases). The CDR3 is 13 residues long. Per germline, CDR1 SNHLY and CDR2 FYNNEI. V was pared by 7 bases and J by 10 bases, with 16 bases between. The chain's CDR3 is CASTGTPQGKLFF. The CDR3 DNA follows: TGTGCCAGCACCGGGACACCACAGGGAAAACTGTTTTTT.

This clone showed up just once. This chain links TRBV28 with TRBJ1-5; unclear D gene. CDR3 length equals 12 residues. Germline V gene data show CDR1 as MDHEN and CDR2 as SYDVKM. The V gene lost 2 bases and the J gene lost 7 bases, with 6 bases spanning the gap. The CDR3 spells CASSLQLQPQHF. The CDR3 region has the DNA TGTGCCAGCAGTTTACAGTTGCAGCCCCAGCATTTT.

This chain joins TRBV6-5 and TRBJ1-5; TRBD1 matches 8 bases. CDR3 size: 14 residues. Germline CDR1 reads MNHEY; CDR2 reads SVGAGI. J gave up 2 bases and V 6 bases, and 3 bases lay outside the gene matches. The CDR3, as DNA: TGTGCCAGCAGCCCGACAGGGGGCAATCAGCCCCAGCATTTT. Its protein product is CASSPTGGNQPQHF.

This sequence joins TRBV7-9 and TRBJ2-1, with TRBD2 identical over 9 bases. There are 15 residues in the CDR3. J lost 5 bases, V lost 6 bases, and 8 bases had no gene match. Germline-derived CDR1 and CDR2 are SEHNR and FQNEAQ (reference sequence). The CDR3 coding sequence is TGTGCCAGCAGTACATTAGCGGGAGAACACAATGAGCAGTTCTTC. Its translation: CASSTLAGEHNEQFF.

The chain uses TRBV6-6 and TRBJ1-1; D gene ambiguous. This CDR3 is 16 amino acids long. The V gene's germline CDR1 is MNHNY and CDR2 SVGAGI (reference sequence). V lost 2 bases and J lost 0, with 13 bases in between. In DNA form, the CDR3 reads TGTGCCAGCAGTTACGGGCAGTGGGCCCTGAACACTGAAGCTTTCTTT. This codes for CASSYGQWALNTEAFF.

The chain couples TRBV6-5 to TRBJ1-2; 11 bases fit TRBD1. Trimming cost V 6 bases and J 6 bases; bases outside gene matches: 3. CDR3 length equals 13 residues. Looked up from germline, CDR1 is MNHEY and CDR2 is SVGAGI. The CDR3 loop is CASRRGQGDGYTF. Here the CDR3 DNA reads TGTGCCAGCAGGAGGGGACAGGGGGATGGCTACACCTTC.

V usage is TRBV28 and J usage is TRBJ1-3, with D maybe TRBD1 (5 bases). The germline V gene has CDR1 MDHEN and CDR2 SYDVKM. The CDR3 length is 16 residues. Trimming took off 6 bases at V and 4 bases at J, with 19 bases between the two ends. The CDR3: CASSRGRGDYGNTIYF. CDR3 nucleotide sequence: TGTGCCAGCAGCCGAGGTCGCGGGGACTACGGAAACACCATATATTTT.

The chain combines TRBV11-2 with TRBJ1-1; D is unclear. The CDR3 extends over 14 amino acids. Germline assignment: CDR1 SGHAT and CDR2 FQNNGV. Trimming cost V 3 bases and J 3 bases, with 11 bases left between them. This CDR3 is CASSFSAFYTEAFF. CDR3 nucleotides: TGTGCCAGCAGCTTCTCGGCCTTTTACACTGAAGCTTTCTTT.

The CDR3 loop is CASRDGHSYEQYF. The CDR3 region has the DNA TGCGCCAGCAGGGATGGACATTCCTACGAGCAGTACTTC. This chain links TRBV10-1 with TRBJ2-7, with D perhaps matching TRBD1 (5 bases). The CDR3 runs to 13 residues. From germline, CDR1 is WNHNN and CDR2 SYGVQD (reference sequence). Trimming removed 6 bases from V and 1 base from J, with 10 bases in between.

This chain joins TRBV7-2 and TRBJ2-2; D is unclear. V was shortened by 2 bases and J by 2 bases, with 12 bases between the two germline ends. Germline V gene lookup returns CDR1 SGHTA and CDR2 FQGNSA. The CDR3 consists of 16 residues. CDR3 DNA: TGTGCCAGCAGCTTATACTCTTCATCCAACACCGGGGAGCTGTTTTTT. It is translated as CASSLYSSSNTGELFF.

This rearrangement joins TRBV15 to TRBJ2-1; D gene ambiguous. Germline CDR1 and CDR2: LNHNV and YYDKDF (reference sequence). The CDR3 runs to 17 residues. The V gene lost 5 bases and the J gene lost 5 bases, with 22 bases spanning the gap. CDR3 DNA: TGTGCCACCAGCGCCAAAAGCTGGACGTTTTTAAACAATGAGCAGTTCTTC. Translating it yields CATSAKSWTFLNNEQFF.

V gene TRBV2 combines with J gene TRBJ2-3, with D unclear. The V end was cut by 7 bases, the J end by 4 bases, with 15 bases between. Germline CDR1 and CDR2: SNHLY and FYNNEI. CDR3 size: 14 residues. CDR3 nucleotide sequence: TGTGCCAGCATCCCAAATCCAGTATCAGATACGCAGTATTTT. Translating it yields CASIPNPVSDTQYF.